This entry lists 29 T cell receptor beta chains sequenced from one sample in a study of cytomegalovirus exposure and HLA in healthy donors. The PCR had 60 Vbeta and 13 Jbeta primers. Clones were sequenced by immunoSEQ multiplex PCR, and TCRdb holds only the in-frame ones, with some missing. The table shows 60,000 to 70,000 clones, with approximately 71% occurring only once. Specimen: PBMCs. These receptors were taken from a woman between 35 and 50 years old in good health and CMV-seropositive.

The chain carries TRBV18 and TRBJ2-3; D may be TRBD2 (6 bases). The V and J ends lost 6 bases and 9 bases respectively, with 13 bases between them. The germline CDR1 and CDR2 sequences are KGHSH and LQKENI. This CDR3 spans 12 amino acids. This CDR3 is CASSGSGDTQYF. The CDR3 DNA is TGTGCCAGCTCGGGTAGCGGAGACACGCAGTATTTT.

V is TRBV6-5 and J is TRBJ1-5; tentatively, D is TRBD1 (5 bases). Trimming took off 0 bases at V and 6 bases at J, with 12 bases between the two ends. CDR3 length: 15 amino acids. Germline CDR1 MNHEY, CDR2 SVGAGI. The CDR3 here is CASSYSGAYGQPQHF. The DNA for the CDR3 is TGTGCCAGCAGTTACTCAGGGGCCTACGGTCAGCCCCAGCATTTT.

The V call is TRBV5-1, the J call TRBJ2-7; 7 bases are shared with TRBD2. The CDR3 spans 16 residues. Germline CDR1 SGHRS, CDR2 YFSETQ. With 8 bases clipped from V and 6 bases from J, the junction kept 20 bases outside the gene matches. The CDR3 loop reads CASCPRGGIIASEQYF. The CDR3 DNA sequence: TGCGCCAGTTGCCCGAGGGGAGGGATCATCGCTTCCGAGCAGTACTTC.

CDR3 coding DNA: TGTGCCACCAGCAGAGACCCCGGGGAGGCTGGCTACACCTTC. This gives the protein CATSRDPGEAGYTF. The genes are TRBV15 and TRBJ1-2; D gene ambiguous. V was trimmed by 0 bases and J by 7 bases, leaving 12 bases between them. The CDR3 contains 14 residues. Germline-derived CDR1 and CDR2 are LNHNV and YYDKDF (reference sequence).

This clone has just one count. One junction end disagrees with the germline gene, perhaps due to a read error. The genes are TRBV7-9 and TRBJ2-7, with TRBD1 identical over 8 bases. This CDR3 is 15 amino acids long. Germline loops: CDR1 SEHNR, CDR2 FQNEAQ (reference sequence). The CDR3 region is CSSSLEGQGAREQYF. The CDR3 DNA is TGTTCCAGCAGCTTAGAGGGGCAGGGGGCACGCGAGCAGTACTTC. The variable domain in full, with the rest retrieved from reference TRBV7-9 and TRBJ2-7, is DTGVSQNPRHKITKRGQNVTFRCDPISEHNRLYWYRQTLGQGPEFLTYFQNEAQLEKSRLLSDRFSAERPKGSFSTLEIQRTEQGDSAMYLCSSSLEGQGAREQYFGPGTRLTVT.

The V and J genes are TRBV5-1 and TRBJ1-6; D might be TRBD1 (6 bases). The CDR3 has 15 residues. Germline CDR1 reads SGHRS; CDR2 reads YFSETQ. V was shortened by 0 bases and J by 5 bases, with 9 bases between the two germline ends. In nucleotides, the CDR3 is TGCGCCAGCAGCTTGGGAGGACAGAATAATTCACCCCTCCACTTT. As protein: CASSLGGQNNSPLHF.

The chain carries TRBV5-1 and TRBJ2-3; tentatively, D is TRBD1 (5 bases). V gave up 0 bases and J gave up 1 base, with 12 bases separating them. Germline V gives CDR1 SGHRS, CDR2 YFSETQ. CDR3 length: 16 amino acids. CDR3 bases: TGCGCCAGCAGCTTGGGTTCAACGACAGGCACAGATACGCAGTATTTT. Amino acids: CASSLGSTTGTDTQYF.

The table lists this clone with a few counts. V is TRBV14 and J is TRBJ2-1; 12 bases map to TRBD2. The CDR3 spans 16 residues. CDR1 and CDR2 from the germline V gene are SGHDN and FVKESK. V shed 5 bases and J 4 bases; nucleotides not matched to a gene: 6. CDR3 region: CASSTLAGGRYNEQFF. The CDR3, as DNA: TGTGCCAGCAGCACGCTAGCGGGGGGGCGATACAATGAGCAGTTCTTC.

The chain is built from TRBV6-1 and TRBJ2-1; D may be TRBD1 (6 bases). V gave up 8 bases and J gave up 10 bases, with 21 bases separating them. The CDR3 runs 14 residues. CDR1 is MNHNS, CDR2 SASEGT, per germline. CDR3 loop: CASGILTGQGEQFF. DNA of the CDR3: TGTGCCAGCGGAATTCTGACAGGTCAGGGCGAGCAGTTCTTC.

The gene calls are TRBV5-1 and TRBJ2-1; D unresolved. This CDR3 is built from 13 residues. Germline CDR1 SGHRS, CDR2 YFSETQ. V was cut by 4 bases and J by 9 bases, with 14 bases left in between. The CDR3 nucleotides read TGCGCCAGCAGCCTGGTAGAGGTCGGTGAGCAGTTCTTC. Protein sequence: CASSLVEVGEQFF.

This sequence joins TRBV4-1 and TRBJ1-1, with 9 bases aligning to TRBD1. V lost 0 bases and J lost 0; bases outside the gene matches: 11. CDR1 is MGHRA, CDR2 YSYEKL, per germline. CDR3 length: 19 residues. The CDR3 reads CASSQDWSVDRGLNTEAFF. The CDR3 region has the DNA TGCGCCAGCAGCCAAGATTGGAGCGTGGACAGGGGCCTGAACACTGAAGCTTTCTTT.

Turning to this clone: Relative to the germline gene, one junction end is altered; a read error may explain this. The gene calls are TRBV28 and TRBJ1-1; D possibly corresponds to TRBD1 (6 bases). The CDR3 consists of 14 residues. Per germline, CDR1 MDHEN and CDR2 SYDVKM. The DNA of the CDR3 is TGTGCCAGCAGTTTCGGGTTAGGGGGGGTGAGGGAGCTCTTT. It encodes CASSFGLGGVRELF.

The V gene is TRBV7-2, the J gene TRBJ2-6; D possibly corresponds to TRBD2 (5 bases). CDR3 length equals 14 residues. The V and J ends lost 9 bases and 3 bases respectively, with 12 bases between them. The V gene's germline CDR1 is SGHTA and CDR2 FQGNSA. The CDR3 DNA reads as TGTGCCAGTCATAGGGCGGGTGGGGCCAACGTCCTGACTTTC. It codes for CASHRAGGANVLTF. The entire variable domain, with the rest obtained from reference TRBV7-2 and TRBJ2-6, is as follows: GAGVSQSPSNKVTEKGKDVELRCDPISGHTALYWYRQSLGQGLEFLIYFQGNSAPDKSGLPSDRFSAERTGGSVSTLTIQRTQQEDSAVYLCASHRAGGANVLTFGAGSRLTVL.

This chain connects TRBV27 to TRBJ2-7; 7 nucleotides align to TRBD2. Looked up from germline, CDR1 is MNHEY and CDR2 is SMNVEV (reference sequence). The V and J ends lost 5 bases and 3 bases, in that order; junction bases with no gene match: 4. The CDR3 extends over 13 amino acids. For the CDR3, the DNA is TGTGCCAGCAGTCCGGGACTAAACTACGAGCAGTACTTC. It encodes CASSPGLNYEQYF.

The chain recombines TRBV29-1 with TRBJ2-7, with D possibly being TRBD2 (6 bases). CDR3 length: 13 residues. Germline assignment: CDR1 SQVTM and CDR2 ANQGSEA. Trimming took off 4 bases at V and 3 bases at J, with 13 bases between the two ends. This CDR3 is CSVVSREDYEQYF. Written as DNA, the CDR3 is TGCAGCGTTGTCAGCAGGGAGGACTACGAGCAGTACTTC.

The chain recombines TRBV6-6 with TRBJ1-1; 7 nucleotides align to TRBD1. The germline V gene has CDR1 MNHNY and CDR2 SVGAGI (reference sequence). The length of the CDR3 is 16 residues. V lost 0 bases to trimming and J lost 11 bases; unmatched junction nucleotides: 15. The CDR3 reads CASSYSGRQGSFAAFF. The CDR3 DNA reads as TGTGCCAGCAGTTACTCCGGGAGACAGGGTTCTTTTGCGGCTTTCTTT.

The J gene is TRBJ1-3, the V gene TRBV6-5; 9 bases line up with TRBD1. The V and J ends lost 8 bases and 2 bases, in that order; junction bases with no gene match: 1. This CDR3 spans 13 amino acids. The germline CDR1 and CDR2 sequences are MNHEY and SVGAGI. The CDR3 spells CASHRGPGNTIYF. CDR3 in DNA: TGTGCCAGCCACAGGGGGCCTGGAAACACCATATATTTT.

The genes are TRBV6-1 and TRBJ1-1; TRBD1 agrees at 7 bases. V gave up 11 bases and J gave up 1 base; unmatched junction bases: 13. This CDR3 comprises 15 residues. CDR1 is MNHNS, CDR2 SASEGT, per germline. The DNA of the CDR3 is TGTGCCGTAATCGCAAACCCAGGGGGGAACACTGAAGCTTTCTTT. This encodes CAVIANPGGNTEAFF.

This clone has more than one count but fewer than ten. A junction boundary mismatches the germline segment, possibly from a read error. Distinct nucleotide sequences in the sample also encode this CDR3. The chain uses TRBV4-1 and TRBJ2-7; the D gene is possibly TRBD1 (6 bases). CDR1 MGHRA and CDR2 YSYEKL come from the germline V gene. CDR3 size: 15 residues. The CDR3 bases are TGTGCCAGCAGCCAGAGCTGGGACATACTCTACGAGCAGTACTTC. Translated: CASSQSWDILYEQYF.

This clone was counted between two and nine times. The chain has TRBV28 and TRBJ1-2; no clear D gene. The CDR3 loop spans 11 amino acids. V was shortened by 4 bases and J by 9 bases, with 9 bases between the two germline ends. Germline V gene data show CDR1 as MDHEN and CDR2 as SYDVKM. The CDR3: CASSSSRSYTF. CDR3 nucleotide sequence: TGTGCCAGCAGTTCCTCCAGGAGCTACACCTTC.

The chain carries TRBV18 and TRBJ1-5; 10 bases agree with TRBD1. The CDR3 has 15 residues. After removal of 5 bases from V and 7 bases from J, the junction contained 8 bases not matched to a gene. Germline CDR1 reads KGHSH; CDR2 reads LQKENI. CDR3 DNA: TGTGCCAGCTCAGAGGGACAGGGGAGCGGACAGCCCCAGCATTTT. The encoded protein is CASSEGQGSGQPQHF.

J is TRBJ2-2 and V is TRBV4-3, with 8 bases that match TRBD1. Germline V gene sequence: CDR1 LGHNA, CDR2 YSLEER. The CDR3 extends over 15 amino acids. With 1 base clipped from V and 6 bases from J, the junction kept 4 bases outside the gene matches. In DNA form, the CDR3 reads TGCGCCAGCAGCCAAGGAGCACAGGGGGCCGGGGAGCTGTTTTTT. Translated, it gives CASSQGAQGAGELFF.

J is TRBJ2-1 and V is TRBV25-1, with 10 nucleotides matching TRBD1. The J segment lost 6 bases and the V segment lost 2 bases, leaving 4 bases of the junction unmatched. CDR3 length: 15 amino acids. The germline V gene has CDR1 MGHDK and CDR2 SYGVNS. In nucleotides, the CDR3 is TGTGCCAGCAGTGAAGGGACAGGGGAGAGCAATGAGCAGTTCTTC. Translated, it gives CASSEGTGESNEQFF.

This clone was observed once. This chain links TRBV18 with TRBJ1-2; 11 nucleotides agree with TRBD1. CDR3 length: 15 residues. Germline V gives CDR1 KGHSH, CDR2 LQKENI. J gave up 8 bases and V 4 bases, and 9 bases lay outside the gene matches. CDR3 in amino acids: CASSRTGGGTSGYTF. CDR3 nucleotide sequence: TGTGCCAGCTCACGGACAGGGGGCGGTACCTCGGGCTACACCTTC.

The V call is TRBV4-1, the J call TRBJ2-1; a weak D match, TRBD1 (5 bases). This CDR3 is built from 14 residues. Germline loops: CDR1 MGHRA, CDR2 YSYEKL. Trimming cost V 2 bases and J 6 bases, with 11 bases left between them. CDR3 coding DNA: TGCGCCAGCAGCCAACAGGAAAGGGGCAATGAGCAGTTCTTC. Protein sequence: CASSQQERGNEQFF.

Here the CDR3 reads CASSKRTRDINEQFF. CDR3 in DNA: TGCGCCAGCAGCAAAAGGACTAGAGACATCAATGAGCAGTTCTTC. The rearrangement links TRBV4-1 to TRBJ2-1; TRBD2 agrees at 7 bases. Germline CDR1 and CDR2: MGHRA and YSYEKL. V shed 5 bases, J shed 6 bases, and the junction held 10 bases outside the gene matches. CDR3 length: 15 residues.

The chain links TRBV18 to TRBJ1-5, with 8 bases identical to TRBD1. This CDR3 has 13 residues. Germline CDR1 reads KGHSH; CDR2 reads LQKENI. The trim removed 4 bases at V and 5 bases at J, leaving 1 base unmatched. The CDR3 DNA is TGTGCCAGCTCACTACAGGGGGATCAGCCCCAGCATTTT. As protein: CASSLQGDQPQHF.

The chain carries TRBV4-1 and TRBJ1-1; D is possibly TRBD1 (6 bases). This CDR3 has 15 residues. Germline values: CDR1 MGHRA, CDR2 YSYEKL. Between the trimmed V and J ends, which lost 4 bases and 0 bases, there was a span of 12 bases. CDR3 protein: CASSPDDRMNTEAFF. For the CDR3, the DNA is TGCGCCAGCAGCCCAGACGACAGGATGAACACTGAAGCTTTCTTT.

This clone appeared once. This chain joins TRBV7-6 and TRBJ1-2; the D gene is possibly TRBD1 (5 bases). V was clipped by 4 bases and J by 4 bases, with 10 bases between them. The length of the CDR3 is 13 residues. CDR1 and CDR2 (germline): SGHVS, FNYEAQ. The CDR3 nucleotides are TGTGCCAGCAGCTCACAAACAGGCTATGGCTACACCTTC. Translating it yields CASSSQTGYGYTF.